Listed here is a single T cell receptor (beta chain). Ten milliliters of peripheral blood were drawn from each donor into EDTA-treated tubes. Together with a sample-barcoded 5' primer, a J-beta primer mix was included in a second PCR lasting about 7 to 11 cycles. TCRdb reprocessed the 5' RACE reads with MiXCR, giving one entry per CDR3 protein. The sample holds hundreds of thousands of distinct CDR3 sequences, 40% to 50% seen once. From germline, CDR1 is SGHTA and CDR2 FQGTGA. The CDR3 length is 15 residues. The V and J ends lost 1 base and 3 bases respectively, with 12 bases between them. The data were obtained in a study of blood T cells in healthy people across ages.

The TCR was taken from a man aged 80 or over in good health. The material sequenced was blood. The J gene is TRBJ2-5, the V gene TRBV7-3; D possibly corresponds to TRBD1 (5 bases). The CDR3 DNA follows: TGTGCCAGCAGCTTAAGTGCAGGGAACAAAGAGACCCAGTACTTC. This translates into CASSLSAGNKETQYF. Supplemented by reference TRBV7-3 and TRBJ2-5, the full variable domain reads GAGVSQTPSNKVTEKGKYVELRCDPISGHTALYWYRQSLGQGPEFLIYFQGTGAADDSGLPNDRFFAVRPEGSVSTLKIQRTERGDSAVYLCASSLSAGNKETQYFGPGTRLLVL.